This T cell receptor beta chain appears in the sequencing data of a study of OX40 agonist ivuxolimab in advanced cancers. Study at large: Ivuxolimab, an antibody acting as an agonist of OX40 (CD134), was used to treat patients.

The repertoire was sequenced with immunoSEQ multiplex PCR; TCRdb's copy has only in-frame clones and lacks some. The data show about 98,000 clones, with approximately 91% seen just once and 0.7% to 0.95% held by the top ten. Germline CDR1 SNHLY, CDR2 FYNNEI. Trimming removed 3 bases from V and 2 bases from J, with 8 bases in between. CDR3 length equals 15 residues. J is TRBJ2-6 and V is TRBV2; no clear D gene. Source: CD4+ or CD8+ T cells sorted from blood, taken in a trial of the OX40 agonist ivuxolimab. The source is an adult with an advanced solid tumor such as melanoma, head and neck, liver or kidney cancer. CDR3 coding DNA: TGTGCCAGCAGTGATCAAGAGCCTGGGGCCAACGTCCTGACTTTC. Its translation: CASSDQEPGANVLTF.